This T cell receptor (beta chain) was sequenced for a study of T cell repertoires in cytomegalovirus infection. At the level of the study: Public TCR beta signatures were indicative of both CMV infection and a matching HLA type.

TCRdb itself ran the reads through MiXCR, one entry per CDR3 protein. The sample carries 250,000 to 300,000 distinct CDR3 sequences, less than 25% recorded once. Germline loops: CDR1 ENHRY, CDR2 SYGVKD. J lost 8 bases, V lost 7 bases, and 21 bases had no gene match. This CDR3 has 19 residues. This clonotype was detected only a few times. Its antigen is undetermined. Broader study findings: People with CMV and the relevant HLA were identified by cumulative public TCR beta family frequency.

This sample comprised cultured PBMCs, obtained from culture after CMV antigen stimulation. The receptor's source is a human donor in good health (CMV status not recorded). Some clones in this sample may be carry-over from other donors' samples. The chain recombines TRBV10-3 with TRBJ2-1; 12 positions match TRBD2. CDR3 in amino acids: CAIKPSSGRAGGRFDEQFF. CDR3 bases: TGTGCCATCAAGCCGTCTAGCGGGAGGGCCGGGGGTAGGTTCGATGAGCAGTTCTTC.